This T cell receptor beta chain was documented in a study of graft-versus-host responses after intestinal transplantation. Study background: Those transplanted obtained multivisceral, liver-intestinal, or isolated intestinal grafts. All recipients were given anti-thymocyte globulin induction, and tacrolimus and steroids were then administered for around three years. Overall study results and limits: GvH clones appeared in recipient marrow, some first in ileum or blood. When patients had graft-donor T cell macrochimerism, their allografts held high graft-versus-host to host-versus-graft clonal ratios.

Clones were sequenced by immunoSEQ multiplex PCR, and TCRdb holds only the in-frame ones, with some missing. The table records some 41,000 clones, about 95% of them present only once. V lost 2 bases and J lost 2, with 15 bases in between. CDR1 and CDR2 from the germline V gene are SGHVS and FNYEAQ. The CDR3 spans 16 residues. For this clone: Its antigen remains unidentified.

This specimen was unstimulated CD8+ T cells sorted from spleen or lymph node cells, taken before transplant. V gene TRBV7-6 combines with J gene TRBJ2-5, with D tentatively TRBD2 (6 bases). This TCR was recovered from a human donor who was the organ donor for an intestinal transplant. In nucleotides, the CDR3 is TGTGCCAGCAGCTTACCGGGACTCACCTTTCAAGAGACCCAGTACTTC. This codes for CASSLPGLTFQETQYF. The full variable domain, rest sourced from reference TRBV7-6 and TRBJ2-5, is GAGVSQSPRYKVTKRGQDVALRCDPISGHVSLYWYRQALGQGPEFLTYFNYEAQQDKSGLPNDRFSAERPEGSISTLTIQRTEQRDSAMYRCASSLPGLTFQETQYFGPGTRLLVL.